What follows are 27 T cell receptor beta chains derived from one specimen sequenced in a study of PD-L1 blockade in urothelial cancer. Time point noted: peripheral blood 6 weeks after treatment start. The table came from immunoSEQ multiplex PCR; TCRdb's copy has only in-frame clones and leaves some out. Among fewer than 50,000 clones, approximately 86% were seen once, and the ten largest hold over 20%. Sequencing was performed on PBMCs, taken around atezolizumab (anti-PD-L1) treatment. The source of these receptors is a man aged 60-69 years with urothelial cancer.

J is TRBJ1-2 and V is TRBV25-1; 9 nucleotides agree with TRBD1. The V segment lost 7 bases and the J segment 4 bases; nucleotides outside the gene matches: 10. Germline CDR1 is MGHDK and CDR2 is SYGVNS. This CDR3 contains 15 residues. As DNA, the CDR3 is TGTGCCAGCATTGGGACAGGGACCTCGGGCTATGGCTACACCTTC. Its protein product is CASIGTGTSGYGYTF.

The chain is built from TRBV7-8 and TRBJ1-1; no definite D call. V was pared by 3 bases and J by 1 base, with 9 bases between. Germline loops: CDR1 SGHVS, CDR2 FQNEAQ. The CDR3 is 14 residues long. The CDR3 coding sequence is TGTGCCAGCAGCTTCCCAGGCAGGAACACTGAAGCTTTCTTT. Its protein is CASSFPGRNTEAFF.

The V call is TRBV5-1, the J call TRBJ2-5; D perhaps matches TRBD2 (6 bases). CDR3 length: 14 amino acids. Germline lookup yields CDR1 SGHRS and CDR2 YFSETQ. V gave up 0 bases and J gave up 2 bases, with 8 bases separating them. The CDR3 protein is CASSLAGGQETQYF. The CDR3 DNA follows: TGCGCCAGCAGCTTGGCCGGGGGTCAAGAGACCCAGTACTTC.

The chain employs TRBV5-1 and TRBJ1-1, with TRBD1 as a possible D gene (5 bases). V lost 0 bases and J 3 bases, leaving 18 bases between the germline ends. CDR1 is SGHRS and CDR2 is YFSETQ in the germline V gene. The CDR3 contains 17 residues. DNA for the CDR3: TGCGCCAGCAGCTTGGCCATAGGATATGGGGGGGACACTGAAGCTTTCTTT. Protein: CASSLAIGYGGDTEAFF.

The chain joins TRBV6-1 to TRBJ1-2, with TRBD1 matching 8 bases. CDR1 is MNHNS, CDR2 SASEGT, per germline. CDR3 size: 14 residues. J was trimmed by 7 bases and V by 6 bases; bases with no gene match: 10. DNA of the CDR3: TGTGCCAGCAGCAGCCGGGACAGGATTTTTGGCTACACCTTC. Its translation: CASSSRDRIFGYTF.

This sequence joins TRBV5-5 and TRBJ1-1; 7 bases are a match to TRBD1. CDR1 and CDR2 from the germline V gene are SGHKS and YYEKEE (reference sequence). The CDR3 consists of 15 residues. V lost 5 bases to trimming and J lost 0 bases; unmatched junction nucleotides: 7. CDR3 DNA: TGTGCCAGCAGGCCCCCGGGACAGATGAACACTGAAGCTTTCTTT. This sequence encodes CASRPPGQMNTEAFF.

CDR3 residues: CASSALGQGDEQFF. The DNA of the CDR3 is TGTGCCAGCAGTGCACTGGGCCAGGGCGATGAGCAGTTCTTC. The V and J genes are TRBV9 and TRBJ2-1; tentatively, D is TRBD1 (5 bases). Trimming stripped 5 bases from V and 8 bases from J, with 17 bases between. The CDR3 spans 14 residues. Germline V lookup: CDR1 SGDLS, CDR2 YYNGEE.

The chain carries TRBV30 and TRBJ1-1; D not resolved. Trimming cost V 5 bases and J 10 bases, with 8 bases left between them. CDR3 length: 9 amino acids. Germline CDR1 and CDR2: GTSNPN and SVGIG (reference sequence). The CDR3 sequence: CAWGSPAFF. The CDR3 bases are TGTGCCTGGGGCTCCCCAGCTTTCTTT.

This sequence joins TRBV6-1 and TRBJ1-4; D is undetermined. This CDR3 region has 12 residues. V dropped 4 bases and J dropped 8 bases, with 8 bases sitting between them. In germline, CDR1 is MNHNS, CDR2 SASEGT. The CDR3 DNA follows: TGTGCCAGCAGTGTTTCCTACGAAAAACTGTTTTTT. Translated, it gives CASSVSYEKLFF.

This clone was recorded only once. The V and J genes are TRBV7-2 and TRBJ1-2; TRBD1 matches 8 bases. After removal of 6 bases from V and 4 bases from J, the junction contained 7 bases not matched to a gene. The CDR3 sequence is 14 residues long. Germline V gene lookup returns CDR1 SGHTA and CDR2 FQGNSA. The CDR3 bases are TGTGCCAGCAGGCCCCGAACAGGGGGCTATGGCTACACCTTC. It yields the protein CASRPRTGGYGYTF.

The V call is TRBV5-1, the J call TRBJ1-4; 8 bases match TRBD1. The CDR3 is made up of 18 amino acids. J lost 0 bases, V lost 3 bases, and 10 bases had no gene match. Germline-derived CDR1 and CDR2 are SGHRS and YFSETQ. The CDR3 DNA follows: TGCGCCAGCAGCTCCGGACAGGGCAGTACCGCAACTAATGAAAAACTGTTTTTT. Protein sequence: CASSSGQGSTATNEKLFF. Full variable domain (remainder filled in from reference TRBV5-1 and TRBJ1-4): KAGVTQTPRYLIKTRGQQVTLSCSPISGHRSVSWYQQTPGQGLQFLFEYFSETQRNKGNFPGRFSGRQFSNSRSEMNVSTLELGDSALYLCASSSGQGSTATNEKLFFGSGTQLSVL.

This chain links TRBV19 with TRBJ1-2; the match to TRBD1 covers 10 bases. The CDR3 covers 14 residues. Germline CDR1 LNHDA, CDR2 SQIVND (reference sequence). Trimming removed 6 bases from V and 4 bases from J; junction bases left unmatched: 5. This chain's CDR3 is CASSSDRGGYGYTF. CDR3 DNA: TGTGCCAGTAGCTCGGACAGGGGGGGCTATGGCTACACCTTC.

The J gene is TRBJ2-5, the V gene TRBV9; 9 bases are a match to TRBD1. This CDR3 is 15 amino acids long. CDR1 is SGDLS and CDR2 is YYNGEE in the germline V gene. J lost 2 bases, V lost 3 bases, and 5 bases had no gene match. The DNA of the CDR3 is TGTGCCAGCAGCGCCTCCGGGACAGGGCAAGAGACCCAGTACTTC. Its translation is CASSASGTGQETQYF.

The chain links TRBV29-1 to TRBJ2-5; 10 bases align to TRBD1. This CDR3 is 13 amino acids long. J gave up 5 bases and V 7 bases, and 7 bases lay outside the gene matches. Germline-derived CDR1 and CDR2 are SQVTM and ANQGSEA. CDR3 sequence: CSAEPGQGETQYF. CDR3 nucleotide sequence: TGCAGCGCCGAACCGGGACAGGGGGAGACCCAGTACTTC.

The chain couples TRBV5-4 to TRBJ2-1; D call uncertain. Germline CDR1 reads SGHNT; CDR2 reads YYREEE (reference sequence). This CDR3 region has 16 residues. V lost 4 bases and J lost 3, with 17 bases in between. For the CDR3, the DNA is TGTGCCAGCAGCCCGGGTGGAATCTCATTCTACAATGAGCAGTTCTTC. It codes for CASSPGGISFYNEQFF.

This clone was seen a handful of times. This CDR3 is CASTPAQGNEQYF. The CDR3 DNA reads as TGTGCCAGCACCCCCGCGCAGGGGAACGAGCAGTACTTC. The V gene is TRBV7-9, the J gene TRBJ2-7; D is perhaps TRBD1 (6 bases). The CDR3 has 13 residues. The germline gives CDR1 SEHNR, CDR2 FQNEAQ (reference sequence). Trimming stripped 7 bases from V and 5 bases from J, with 15 bases between.

The V gene is TRBV6-6, the J gene TRBJ1-1; D remains unclear. CDR3 size: 15 residues. Trimming took 3 bases from V and 1 from J, leaving 12 bases between them. The germline gives CDR1 MNHNY, CDR2 SVGAGI (reference sequence). The CDR3 spells CASSYLAPENTEAFF. CDR3 DNA: TGTGCCAGCAGTTATTTAGCTCCCGAGAACACTGAAGCTTTCTTT.

The V gene is TRBV2, the J gene TRBJ1-6; TRBD1 might be the D (5 bases). This CDR3 spans 14 amino acids. Trimming shortened V by 2 bases and J by 9 bases, and 11 bases separated the two germline ends. CDR1 SNHLY and CDR2 FYNNEI come from the germline V gene. The CDR3 sequence: CASSEQGTLSPLHF. CDR3 nucleotides: TGTGCCAGCAGTGAACAGGGCACCCTTTCACCCCTCCACTTT.

V and J are TRBV19 and TRBJ1-6; a possible D gene is TRBD1 (5 bases). Germline V gene sequence: CDR1 LNHDA, CDR2 SQIVND (reference sequence). The CDR3 length is 15 residues. V lost 5 bases and J lost 7, with 15 bases in between. The CDR3 protein is CASSVTQVLNSPLHF. The DNA of the CDR3 is TGTGCCAGTAGTGTGACACAGGTTTTAAATTCACCCCTCCACTTT.

The chain recombines TRBV18 with TRBJ1-1; D call uncertain. The germline V gene has CDR1 KGHSH and CDR2 LQKENI. There are 13 residues in the CDR3. V shed 3 bases and J shed 4 bases, with 9 bases lying between them. In nucleotides, the CDR3 is TGTGCCAGCTCACCGCCTACCCGCACTGAAGCTTTCTTT. Its translation: CASSPPTRTEAFF.

The gene calls are TRBV18 and TRBJ1-2; D remains unclear. The CDR3 has 12 amino acids. V was trimmed by 3 bases and J by 5 bases, leaving 7 bases between them. Germline V gives CDR1 KGHSH, CDR2 LQKENI. CDR3 loop: CASSPSGYGYTF. The CDR3 DNA follows: TGTGCCAGCTCACCGTCCGGGTATGGCTACACCTTC.

The chain recombines TRBV23-1 with TRBJ2-7; 9 bases are a match to TRBD2. TRBV23-1 is an ORF, with its function uncertain. Losses at the gene ends were 4 bases for V and 3 bases for J; bases not matched to a gene: 16. The CDR3 spans 18 residues. CDR3 in DNA: TGCGCCAGCAGTCGAAATCTCCAGACTAGCGGTTATAACTACGAGCAGTACTTC. Amino acids: CASSRNLQTSGYNYEQYF.

This rearrangement joins TRBV19 to TRBJ2-3; the D is unclear. V lost 3 bases and J lost 0, with 10 bases in between. Germline V gene lookup returns CDR1 LNHDA and CDR2 SQIVND (reference sequence). This CDR3 is built from 15 residues. The CDR3 region has the DNA TGTGCCAGTAGTATTTGGGTGACTAGCACAGATACGCAGTATTTT. This gives the protein CASSIWVTSTDTQYF.

The rearrangement links TRBV7-2 to TRBJ2-7; 10 nucleotides line up with TRBD1. V lost 0 bases to trimming and J lost 2 bases; unmatched junction nucleotides: 4. CDR1 is SGHTA and CDR2 is FQGNSA in the germline V gene. The CDR3 length is 16 residues. The CDR3 is CASSLAGQGLPYEQYF. The CDR3 DNA reads TGTGCCAGCAGCTTAGCGGGACAGGGGTTACCCTACGAGCAGTACTTC.

The chain links TRBV2 to TRBJ2-1; D is ambiguous. Germline V gene lookup returns CDR1 SNHLY and CDR2 FYNNEI. V was clipped by 2 bases and J by 9 bases, with 17 bases between them. The CDR3 totals 15 residues. The CDR3 spells CASSEKERGQIEQFF. CDR3 DNA sequence: TGTGCCAGCAGTGAAAAGGAGCGAGGCCAGATTGAGCAGTTCTTC.

This clone was detected only once. The chain couples TRBV19 to TRBJ1-1; TRBD1 aligns across 8 bases. The CDR3 has 15 residues. The germline gives CDR1 LNHDA, CDR2 SQIVND (reference sequence). The trim removed 2 bases at V and 2 bases at J, leaving 4 bases unmatched. The CDR3 coding sequence is TGTGCCAGTAGTATACAGGGGGCTGGAAACACTGAAGCTTTCTTT. It codes for CASSIQGAGNTEAFF.

The chain combines TRBV27 with TRBJ2-7; TRBD2 agrees at 7 bases. V was pared by 2 bases and J by 5 bases, with 3 bases of the junction left unmatched. This CDR3 has 13 residues. CDR1 and CDR2 (germline): MNHEY, SMNVEV (reference sequence). CDR3 residues: CASSLRGGNEQYF. In DNA form, the CDR3 reads TGTGCCAGCAGTTTAAGGGGAGGGAACGAGCAGTACTTC.